The present T cell receptor (beta chain) was sequenced within a study of shared clonotypes between healthy human individuals. On the study more broadly: In total, the donors were two women and a few men aged 18 to 49. Study-level results: Donor clonotype sharing was expected to depend on sequencing depth.

This clone was observed once. Its antigen is currently unknown. Germline CDR1 reads MDHEN; CDR2 reads SYDVKM. Trimming pared 7 bases from V and 5 bases from J, leaving 14 bases between. The CDR3 runs to 13 residues. Assay: immunoSEQ multiplex PCR; the TCRdb copy retains only in-frame clones and omits some. Of 450,000 to 500,000 clones in the sample, 65% to 85% were seen once. This TCR came from a woman aged 40 to 50 in good health. Some clones in this sample may be carry-over from other donors' samples. Sequenced input: PBMCs. This chain uses TRBV28 with TRBJ1-2, with D tentatively TRBD1 (6 bases). The CDR3 is CASTLQGGYGYTF. Written as DNA, the CDR3 is TGTGCCAGCACCCTACAGGGAGGATATGGCTACACCTTC.